Given below is one T cell receptor beta chain in context. Germline lookup yields CDR1 MRHNA and CDR2 SNTAGT. The CDR3 is 15 residues long. Trimming cost V 0 bases and J 7 bases; bases outside gene matches: 4. The sample belongs to a study of cytomegalovirus exposure and HLA in healthy donors. The donors were in the approximately 130-subject validation cohort; that cohort was separate from the roughly 680-subject first cohort. Only in-frame clones appear in the TCRdb table, and some are missing; sequencing was by immunoSEQ multiplex PCR. The sample includes some 170,000 clones, roughly 86% of them seen just once.

The specimen sequenced was PBMCs. V usage is TRBV6-4 and J usage is TRBJ2-1, with TRBD2 matching over 9 bases. The TCR sequence derives from a man aged 25-40 years in good health and CMV-seropositive. The CDR3 DNA sequence: TGTGCCAGCAGTGACTCTGCGGGAGGGCCAAATGAGCAGTTCTTC. It codes for CASSDSAGGPNEQFF.